The entry that follows covers one TCR beta chain sequence. The antigen remains undetermined. This entry comes from a study of T cell responses to AZD1222 COVID-19 vaccine. This table comes from immunoSEQ multiplex PCR, and its TCRdb copy is limited to in-frame clones, with some not included. The sample lists around 88,000 clones, over 85% occurring once. Study-wide findings and caveats: In the spike-specific TCR repertoire, nearly half reportedly target unmutated variant regions. Repertoire samples came only from after the peak T cell response.

The sequence came from an adult in good health. The source was peripheral blood, collected on day 0 of MenACWY control vaccination.

The chain's CDR3 is CASSYYRVSGELFF. The CDR3 nucleotides are TGTGCCAGCAGTTACTACAGGGTTTCAGGGGAGCTGTTTTTT. This chain connects TRBV6-6 to TRBJ2-2; maybe TRBD1 (6 bases). Germline lookup yields CDR1 MNHNY and CDR2 SVGAGI (reference sequence). V shed 1 base and J shed 8 bases, with 11 bases lying between them. The CDR3 runs to 14 residues.